This TCR beta chain was recorded in a study of blood T cell repertoires in COVID-19 (TCRdb year 2020). Notes on the research overall: The collaborator samples originated in the United States, Italy and Spain and spanned the acute and convalescent phases of COVID-19. The samples were drawn from two sources: the first 160 participants of the ongoing ImmuneRACE study, and about 1,300 subjects contributed by 6 global collaborators. The repertoires were released in a freely available public database intended as a resource for research on the immune response to SARS-CoV-2. Deeply sampled blood TCRbeta repertoires from subjects exposed to, actively infected with, or recovered from COVID-19 were included in the dataset. Nearly every sample came with metadata listing a de-identified subject ID, COVID-19 status, age in years and sex. Where available, HLA class I and class II types were obtained from metadata supplied by the sample provider rather than from assay-based typing. The material from the prospective study consisted of cDNA or gDNA derived from T cells, B-cell-depleted T cells, or PBMCs. Study-wide conclusions, independent of this receptor: The amount of clinical and demographic metadata varied by source and participant and was provided uncurated.

The immunoSEQ Assay, a bias-controlled multiplex PCR, was used to amplify TCRbeta CDR3 regions from genomic DNA. In the paper's pipeline: Within the assay, amplification of reference gene primers was used to estimate how many nucleated cells each sample contained. Sequence reads were collapsed and filtered to measure the absolute abundance of every unique TCRbeta CDR3 rearrangement. For each sample, productive Simpson clonality was calculated by taking the square root of Simpson's diversity index across productive rearrangements. TCRdb stores this immuneACCESS table with in-frame sequences only. Part of the clones is absent; in the studies checked, under half of the shortfall reflects unresolved V genes, and no reason is known for the rest. V and J calls and clone size are as listed in that table; D and trimming were resolved from the DNA. Here the sample has fewer than 250,000 clones; about four fifths occur a single time. Less than 4% of the sample rests with the top ten.

In the germline V gene (reference sequence), CDR1 corresponds to GTSNPN and CDR2 to SVGIG. The CDR3 starts with the cysteine, ends with the phenylalanine, and has 17 residues. The DNA shown is the 51-base CDR3, in frame from base 1. Trimming takes 2 bases off V and 3 bases off J; junction bases not matched to a gene: 10. Worth noting for this clone: Its antigen target is currently unknown. Within one base of it there is no much larger clone, and no base qualities were kept.

Participants in the prospective study were enrolled through a virtual design, were aged about 18 to 100 years, and lived in roughly 24 United States geographic areas. In the prospective study, cohorts were assigned on the basis of participant-reported clinical history obtained from a screening survey and a study questionnaire. Exposed participants had been in contact with someone with a PCR-confirmed or clinician-diagnosed COVID-19 case within 2 weeks of study entry. In the prospective study, whole blood, serum and a nasopharyngeal or oropharyngeal swab were collected from each participant by mobile phlebotomists. Additional blood draws and questionnaires over an approximately two-month period could optionally be provided by prospective study participants. Before DNA extraction, prospective study blood samples were shipped either frozen or at room temperature.

The sequence came from a woman in her forties who had been exposed to COVID-19. Source material: PBMCs or T cells enriched from blood (not recorded which). The receptor chain draws on TRBV30 and TRBJ1-6, with TRBD1 matching 7 junction bases. This receptor has the CDR3 CAWSQAGGDLYNSPLHF. At the DNA level, the sequence is TGTGCCTGGAGTCAGGCAGGGGGAGACCTCTATAATTCACCCCTCCACTTT. The CDR3 plus the reference TRBV30 and TRBJ1-6 genes for the other parts give the full variable domain: SQTIHQWPATLVQPVGSPLSLECTVEGTSNPNLYWYRQAAGRGLQLLFYSVGIGQISSEVPQNLSASRPQDRQFILSSKKLLLSDSGFYLCAWSQAGGDLYNSPLHFGNGTRLTVT.